This T cell receptor beta chain was captured by sequencing in a study of cytomegalovirus exposure and HLA in healthy donors. V was clipped by 4 bases and J by 8 bases, with 15 bases between them. Germline V gene lookup returns CDR1 SGHNT and CDR2 YYREEE (reference sequence). The CDR3 runs 14 residues. In the PCR, 60 Vbeta and 13 Jbeta primers were used. Clones were read by immunoSEQ multiplex PCR, and TCRdb kept only the in-frame ones, dropping some. The data contain 190,000 or so clones, more than 80% of them seen just once; the ten biggest clones take up 0.65%. Whole-study results and caveats: Most TCR sequences were uncommon, yet certain public TCRs appeared in many donors.

In its sample, this clone was seen once. The antigen remains unidentified. The sequenced material came from PBMCs. V usage is TRBV5-4 and J usage is TRBJ1-4; no reliable D call. The TCR comes from a boy between 10 and 17 years old in good health and CMV-seronegative. DNA for the CDR3: TGTGCCAGCAGCCCCCCCGGGGAGAGAGAAAAACTGTTTTTT. It encodes CASSPPGEREKLFF.